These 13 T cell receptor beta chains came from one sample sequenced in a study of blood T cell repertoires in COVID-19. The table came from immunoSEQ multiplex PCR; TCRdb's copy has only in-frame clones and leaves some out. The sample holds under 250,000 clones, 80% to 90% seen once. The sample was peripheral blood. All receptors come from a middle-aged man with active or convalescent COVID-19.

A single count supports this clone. In DNA, the CDR3 is TGTGCCAGCAGCTCGGGACTAGCACCAGATACGCAGTATTTT. It encodes CASSSGLAPDTQYF. V gene TRBV7-2 combines with J gene TRBJ2-3, with TRBD2 matching over 9 bases. V lost 4 bases to trimming and J lost 4 bases; unmatched junction nucleotides: 3. CDR3 length: 14 amino acids. Germline V gives CDR1 SGHTA, CDR2 FQGNSA.

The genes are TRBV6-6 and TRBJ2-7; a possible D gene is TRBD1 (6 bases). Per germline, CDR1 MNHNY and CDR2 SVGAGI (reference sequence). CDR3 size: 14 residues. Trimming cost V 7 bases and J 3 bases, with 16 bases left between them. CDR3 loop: CASTQQGPRYEQYF. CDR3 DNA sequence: TGTGCCAGCACCCAACAGGGACCCCGCTACGAGCAGTACTTC.

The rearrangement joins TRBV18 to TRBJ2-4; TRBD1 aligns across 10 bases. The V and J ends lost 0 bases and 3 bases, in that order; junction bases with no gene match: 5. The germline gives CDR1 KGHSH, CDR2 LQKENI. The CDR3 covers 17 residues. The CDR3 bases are TGTGCCAGCTCACCACCGACAGGGGGCGCTGACAAAAACATTCAGTACTTC. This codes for CASSPPTGGADKNIQYF.

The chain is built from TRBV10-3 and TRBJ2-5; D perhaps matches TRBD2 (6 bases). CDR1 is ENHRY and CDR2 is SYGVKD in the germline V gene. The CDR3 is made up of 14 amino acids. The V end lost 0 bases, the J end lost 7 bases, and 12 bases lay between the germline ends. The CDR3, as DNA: TGTGCCATCAGTGAGTCGGAGGGTTCGGGGACCCAGTACTTC. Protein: CAISESEGSGTQYF.

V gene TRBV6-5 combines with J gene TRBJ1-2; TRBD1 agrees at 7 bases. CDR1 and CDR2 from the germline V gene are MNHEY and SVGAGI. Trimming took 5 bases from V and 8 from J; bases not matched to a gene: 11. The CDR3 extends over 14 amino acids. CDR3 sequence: CASSLRTGVNGYTF. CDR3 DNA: TGTGCCAGCAGTCTTAGGACAGGAGTTAACGGCTACACCTTC.

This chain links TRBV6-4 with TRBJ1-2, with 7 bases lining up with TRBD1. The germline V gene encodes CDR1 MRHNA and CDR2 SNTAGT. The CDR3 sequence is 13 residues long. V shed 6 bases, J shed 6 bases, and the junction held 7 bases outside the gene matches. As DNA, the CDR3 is TGTGCCAGCAGCAGACAGGGATTGGATGGCTACACCTTC. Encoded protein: CASSRQGLDGYTF.

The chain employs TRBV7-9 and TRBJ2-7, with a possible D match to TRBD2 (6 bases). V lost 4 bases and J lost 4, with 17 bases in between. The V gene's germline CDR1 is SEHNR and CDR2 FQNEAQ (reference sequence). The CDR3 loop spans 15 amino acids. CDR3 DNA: TGTGCCAGCAGCTCCCACCAGGGACTCTCTTACGAGCAGTACTTC. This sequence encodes CASSSHQGLSYEQYF.

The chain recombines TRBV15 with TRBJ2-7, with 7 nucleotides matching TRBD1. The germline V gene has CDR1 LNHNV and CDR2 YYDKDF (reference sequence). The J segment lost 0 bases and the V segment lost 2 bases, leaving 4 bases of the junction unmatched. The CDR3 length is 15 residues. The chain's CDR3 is CATSRKQGTSYEQYF. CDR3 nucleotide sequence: TGTGCCACCAGCAGAAAACAGGGGACCTCCTACGAGCAGTACTTC.

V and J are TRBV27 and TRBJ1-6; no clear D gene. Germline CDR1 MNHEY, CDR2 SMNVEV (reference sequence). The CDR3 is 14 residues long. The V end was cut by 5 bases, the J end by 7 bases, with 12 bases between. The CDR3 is CASSIRTGNSPLHF. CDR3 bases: TGTGCCAGCAGTATTCGGACGGGAAATTCACCCCTCCACTTT.

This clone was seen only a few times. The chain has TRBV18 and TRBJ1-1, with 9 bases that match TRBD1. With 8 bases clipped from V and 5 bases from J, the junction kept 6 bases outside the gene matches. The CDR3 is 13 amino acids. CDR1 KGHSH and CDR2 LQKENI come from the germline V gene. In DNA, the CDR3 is TGTGCCAGCACACAGGGGGCTGGGACTGAAGCTTTCTTT. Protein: CASTQGAGTEAFF.

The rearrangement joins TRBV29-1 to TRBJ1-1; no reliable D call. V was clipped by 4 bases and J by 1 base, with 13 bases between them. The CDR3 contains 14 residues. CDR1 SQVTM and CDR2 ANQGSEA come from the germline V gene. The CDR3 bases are TGCAGCGTTGGGAGTATACGGGGGAACACTGAAGCTTTCTTT. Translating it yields CSVGSIRGNTEAFF.

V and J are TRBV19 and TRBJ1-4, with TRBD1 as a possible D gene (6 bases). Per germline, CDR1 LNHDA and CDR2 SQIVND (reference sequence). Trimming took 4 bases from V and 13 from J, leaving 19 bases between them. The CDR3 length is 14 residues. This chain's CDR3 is CASSTLGGDRRLFF. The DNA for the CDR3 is TGTGCCAGTAGTACTCTTGGGGGCGACAGAAGACTGTTTTTT. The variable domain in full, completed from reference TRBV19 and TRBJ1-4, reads DGGITQSPKYLFRKEGQNVTLSCEQNLNHDAMYWYRQDPGQGLRLIYYSQIVNDFQKGDIAEGYSVSREKKESFPLTVTSAQKNPTAFYLCASSTLGGDRRLFFGSGTQLSVL.

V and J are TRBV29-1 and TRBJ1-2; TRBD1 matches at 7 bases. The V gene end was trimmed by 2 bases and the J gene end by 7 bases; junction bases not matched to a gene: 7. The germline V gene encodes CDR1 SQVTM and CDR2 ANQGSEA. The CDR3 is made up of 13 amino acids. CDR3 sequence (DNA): TGCAGCGTTGAAAATGTTAGGGGGCGTGGCTACACCTTC. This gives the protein CSVENVRGRGYTF.